The 22 T cell receptor beta chains below were found in one sample sequenced in a study of HIV-infected patients and healthy controls. All unsorted peripheral T cells were captured because whole blood was used without fractionation. Alpha and beta constant-region primers primed reverse transcription of around 500 ng RNA. Using multiplexing indices, alpha and beta chain libraries were generated apart by chain-specific third strand synthesis. Each CDR3 protein gets one entry after TCRdb re-called the 5' RACE reads with MiXCR. The table lists 15,000 to 20,000 distinct CDR3 sequences, around 9.3% of them singletons. Sequencing was performed on blood. These receptor sequences come from an adult in good health.

This clonotype was counted ten times or more. V gene TRBV28 combines with J gene TRBJ2-5; D may correspond to TRBD1 or TRBD2 (5 bases each). Germline lookup yields CDR1 MDHEN and CDR2 SYDVKM. The CDR3 is 17 amino acids. Trimming took 2 bases from V and 0 from J, leaving 16 bases between them. In DNA, the CDR3 is TGTGCCAGCAGTTTAATTTCGGGGCGTTGGAACCAAGAGACCCAGTACTTC. It yields the protein CASSLISGRWNQETQYF.

Ten or more counts support this clonotype. V is TRBV28 and J is TRBJ2-5, with D perhaps matching TRBD1 (7 bases). Germline V gene sequence: CDR1 MDHEN, CDR2 SYDVKM. V lost 5 bases and J 2 bases, leaving 15 bases between the germline ends. This CDR3 contains 15 residues. The CDR3 reads CASSRRGPSQETQYF. CDR3 DNA: TGTGCCAGCAGTAGGAGGGGGCCCTCACAAGAGACCCAGTACTTC.

This clonotype was counted at least ten times. The chain links TRBV4-3 to TRBJ1-2; a weak D match, TRBD1 (6 bases). The CDR3 has 21 amino acids. CDR1 LGHNA and CDR2 YSLEER come from the germline V gene. The V and J ends lost 0 bases and 5 bases respectively, with 31 bases between them. The CDR3, as DNA: TGCGCCAGCAGCCAAGAACTCTTTCGTGGGGGCCGATCTTGGGGGAGTTATGGCTACACCTTC. As protein: CASSQELFRGGRSWGSYGYTF.

This clonotype has ten or more counts. The V gene is TRBV5-1, the J gene TRBJ1-3; no clear D. Germline V gives CDR1 SGHRS, CDR2 YFSETQ. CDR3 length: 16 residues. Trimming removed 1 base at V and 0 bases at J, with 11 bases between. CDR3 residues: CASSLTTAVSGNTIYF. In DNA, the CDR3 is TGCGCCAGCAGCTTGACGACGGCCGTCTCTGGAAACACCATATATTTT.

This clonotype counts as medium-sized. One end of the junction varies from germline; a read error may be responsible. This chain links TRBV7-2 with TRBJ2-5; D is unclear. The CDR3 extends over 13 amino acids. Germline V gives CDR1 SGHTA, CDR2 FQGNSA. The CDR3: CASSLDYQKTQYF. For the CDR3, the DNA is TGTGCCAGCAGCTTAGACTACCAAAAGACCCAGTACTTC.

This chain uses TRBV5-4 with TRBJ2-4; D ambiguous. Per the germline V gene, CDR1 is SGHNT and CDR2 is YYREEE (reference sequence). The CDR3 contains 19 residues. The V end was cut by 4 bases, the J end by 4 bases, with 27 bases between. In DNA form, the CDR3 reads TGTGCCAGCAGCCATCAACCCACCCGGACCCTTCTTACAAAAAACATTCAGTACTTC. It codes for CASSHQPTRTLLTKNIQYF. The full variable domain, completed using reference TRBV5-4 and TRBJ2-4, is ETGVTQSPTHLIKTRGQQVTLRCSSQSGHNTVSWYQQALGQGPQFIFQYYREEENGRGNFPPRFSGLQFPNYSSELNVNALELDDSALYLCASSHQPTRTLLTKNIQYFGAGTRLSVL.

The CDR3 DNA reads as TGTGCCAGCAGTTACTCAGCAGGCAACAATCAGCCCCAGCATTTT. Its protein is CASSYSAGNNQPQHF. The V call is TRBV6-5, the J call TRBJ1-5; D not resolved. V gave up 0 bases and J gave up 3 bases, with 9 bases separating them. The CDR3 is made up of 15 amino acids. Germline V lookup: CDR1 MNHEY, CDR2 SVGAGI.

This clonotype is medium-sized within its sample. This rearrangement joins TRBV7-9 to TRBJ2-3; no firm D call. Trimming removed 1 base at V and 2 bases at J, with 13 bases between. The CDR3 is made up of 16 amino acids. The V gene's germline CDR1 is SEHNR and CDR2 FQNEAQ (reference sequence). DNA for the CDR3: TGTGCCAGCAGCTTAGAGCCGTACACCCTCACAGATACGCAGTATTTT. Amino acid sequence: CASSLEPYTLTDTQYF.

This clonotype was detected only a few times. This chain connects TRBV19 to TRBJ2-7; D unclear. Germline V gives CDR1 LNHDA, CDR2 SQIVND (reference sequence). The length of the CDR3 is 14 residues. Trimming took off 3 bases at V and 9 bases at J, with 18 bases between the two ends. The CDR3 loop reads CASSMWPGTLGQYF. As DNA, the CDR3 is TGTGCCAGTAGTATGTGGCCCGGTACGCTGGGGCAGTACTTC.

V is TRBV18 and J is TRBJ1-1; D not resolved. Trimming stripped 5 bases from V and 1 base from J, with 11 bases between. Germline-derived CDR1 and CDR2 are KGHSH and LQKENI. This CDR3 contains 14 residues. The CDR3 region is CASSSEQTNTEAFF. The CDR3 DNA is TGTGCCAGCTCATCCGAACAGACGAACACTGAAGCTTTCTTT.

The genes are TRBV4-2 and TRBJ2-4; 7 bases are a match to TRBD1. The CDR3 length is 19 residues. V lost 0 bases and J lost 2; bases outside the gene matches: 13. CDR1 is LGHNA and CDR2 is YNFKEQ in the germline V gene. The CDR3 DNA reads TGTGCCAGCAGCCAAGACTACCGGAACGCAGGGGGAACCAAAAACATTCAGTACTTC. Translating gives CASSQDYRNAGGTKNIQYF.

This clonotype was observed at least ten times. CDR3 DNA: TGTGCCAGCAGCAACGGGCCGGCCTATAATTCACCCCTCCACTTT. Protein: CASSNGPAYNSPLHF. The chain is built from TRBV7-2 and TRBJ1-6; D unresolved. V lost 5 bases to trimming and J lost 2 bases, with 10 bases between them. Per germline, CDR1 SGHTA and CDR2 FQGNSA. This CDR3 spans 15 amino acids.

This rearrangement joins TRBV27 to TRBJ2-3; 12 bases agree with TRBD2. The CDR3 consists of 17 residues. The J segment lost 3 bases and the V segment lost 4 bases, leaving 8 bases of the junction unmatched. Germline assignment: CDR1 MNHEY and CDR2 SMNVEV (reference sequence). The CDR3 DNA reads TGTGCCAGCAGTTCAGACACTAGCGGGAGGCCGACAGATACGCAGTATTTT. Translating gives CASSSDTSGRPTDTQYF.

This clonotype was observed a few times. The chain couples TRBV10-3 to TRBJ2-7; 7 bases fit TRBD2. J gave up 6 bases and V 0 bases, and 11 bases lay outside the gene matches. Per the germline V gene, CDR1 is ENHRY and CDR2 is SYGVKD. The CDR3 runs to 16 residues. The DNA for the CDR3 is TGTGCCATCAGTGAGTCGATCGTGGGCGGGAGAATCGAGCAGTACTTC. Amino acids: CAISESIVGGRIEQYF.

This clonotype appeared a few times. This sequence joins TRBV19 and TRBJ2-1; D is tentatively TRBD1 or TRBD2 (5 bases each). The ends were cut back, 6 bases at V and 8 bases at J, with 23 bases in the middle. The germline V gene has CDR1 LNHDA and CDR2 SQIVND (reference sequence). The CDR3 is 16 residues long. Here the CDR3 reads CASSANPGLPRDEQFF. The CDR3 DNA is TGTGCCAGTAGCGCAAATCCGGGGCTACCGCGAGATGAGCAGTTCTTC.

This clonotype was seen at least ten times. J is TRBJ2-1 and V is TRBV10-3; weak D call: TRBD1 (6 bases). The CDR3 runs to 14 residues. CDR1 and CDR2 (germline): ENHRY, SYGVKD. Trimming removed 2 bases from V and 9 bases from J, with 14 bases in between. The CDR3 DNA is TGTGCCATCAGTGAGCTCCAGGGGCAGGTTGAGCAGTTCTTC. Residues: CAISELQGQVEQFF.

There are many counts of this clonotype. The chain joins TRBV7-3 to TRBJ1-1; D may be TRBD1 (6 bases). The germline V gene encodes CDR1 SGHTA and CDR2 FQGTGA. V was cut by 1 base and J by 1 base, with 13 bases left in between. The CDR3 has 16 residues. CDR3 protein: CASSLSPRGRNTEAFF. CDR3 bases: TGTGCCAGCAGCTTAAGTCCCAGGGGCCGGAACACTGAAGCTTTCTTT.

This clonotype was seen many times. The V gene is TRBV3-1, the J gene TRBJ2-1, with D unresolved. CDR1 is LGHDT and CDR2 is YNNKEL in the germline V gene (reference sequence). The CDR3 length is 16 residues. Trimming removed 0 bases at V and 2 bases at J, with 11 bases between. The CDR3: CASSQDLGSPYNEQFF. In DNA form, the CDR3 reads TGTGCCAGCAGCCAAGATCTGGGGTCGCCCTACAATGAGCAGTTCTTC.

This clonotype was counted between two and nine times. The chain is built from TRBV5-1 and TRBJ1-2; D unresolved. V lost 4 bases and J lost 5, with 15 bases in between. Germline-derived CDR1 and CDR2 are SGHRS and YFSETQ. This CDR3 region has 14 residues. The DNA of the CDR3 is TGCGCCAGCAGCCCGGACGGAGGCGCGTATGGCTACACCTTC. It translates to CASSPDGGAYGYTF.

Ten or more counts support this clonotype. The CDR3 here is CASSPRTSGSRSGSKNIQYF. The CDR3, as DNA: TGTGCCAGCAGTCCCCGGACTAGCGGGAGTCGGAGTGGATCCAAAAACATTCAGTACTTC. V is TRBV6-2 or TRBV6-3 and J is TRBJ2-4; 13 bases are a match to TRBD2. CDR1 is MNHEY and CDR2 is SVGEGT in the germline V gene. J lost 2 bases, V lost 5 bases, and 15 bases had no gene match. The CDR3 totals 20 residues.

This clonotype was observed at least ten times. This chain joins TRBV7-2 and TRBJ2-5; D gene ambiguous. V was cut by 1 base and J by 4 bases, with 16 bases left in between. CDR1 is SGHTA, CDR2 FQGNSA, per germline. There are 16 residues in the CDR3. Here the CDR3 DNA reads TGTGCCAGCAGCTTAGGAGGTGGCTCCCAGGTAGAGACCCAGTACTTC. Translated: CASSLGGGSQVETQYF.

At least ten counts were recorded for this clonotype. J is TRBJ2-3 and V is TRBV27; 8 bases match TRBD2. The CDR3 covers 18 residues. With V trimmed by 5 bases and J by 0 bases, 13 bases remained unmatched. CDR1 and CDR2 from the germline V gene are MNHEY and SMNVEV (reference sequence). The CDR3 nucleotides are TGTGCCAGCAGTACCTACTTTAGCGGGGCCGCTAGCACAGATACGCAGTATTTT. The encoded protein is CASSTYFSGAASTDTQYF.